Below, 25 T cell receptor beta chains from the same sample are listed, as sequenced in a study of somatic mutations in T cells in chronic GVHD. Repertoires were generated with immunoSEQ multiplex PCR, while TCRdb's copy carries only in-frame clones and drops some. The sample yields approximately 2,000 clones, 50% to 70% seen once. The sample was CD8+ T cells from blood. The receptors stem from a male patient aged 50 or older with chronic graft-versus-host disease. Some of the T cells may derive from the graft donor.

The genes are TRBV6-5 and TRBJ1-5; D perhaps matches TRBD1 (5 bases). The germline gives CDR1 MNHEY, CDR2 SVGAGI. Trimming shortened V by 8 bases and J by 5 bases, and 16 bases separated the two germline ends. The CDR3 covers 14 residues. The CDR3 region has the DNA TGTGCCAGCGGGGCAGGATCGGGGGATCAGCCCCAGCATTTT. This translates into CASGAGSGDQPQHF.

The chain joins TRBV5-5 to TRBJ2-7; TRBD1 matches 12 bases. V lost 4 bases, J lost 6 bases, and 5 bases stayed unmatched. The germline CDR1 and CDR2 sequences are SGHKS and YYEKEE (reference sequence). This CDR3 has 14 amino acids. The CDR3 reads CASSTGQGAPEQYF. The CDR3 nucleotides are TGTGCCAGCAGCACGGGACAGGGGGCCCCCGAGCAGTACTTC.

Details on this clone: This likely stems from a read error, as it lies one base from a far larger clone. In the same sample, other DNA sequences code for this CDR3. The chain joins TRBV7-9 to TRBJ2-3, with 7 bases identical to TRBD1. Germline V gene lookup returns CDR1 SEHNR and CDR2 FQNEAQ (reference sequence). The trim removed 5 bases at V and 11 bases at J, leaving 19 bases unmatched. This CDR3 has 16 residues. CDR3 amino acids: CASSQETGPDWGRQYF. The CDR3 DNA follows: TGTGCCAGCAGCCAAGAGACAGGGCCCGACTGGGGAAGGCAGTATTTT.

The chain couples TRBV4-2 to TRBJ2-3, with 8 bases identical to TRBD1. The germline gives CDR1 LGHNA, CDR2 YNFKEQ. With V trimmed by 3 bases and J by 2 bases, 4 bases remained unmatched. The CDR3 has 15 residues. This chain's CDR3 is CASSQTGVTTDTQYF. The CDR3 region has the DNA TGTGCCAGCAGCCAGACAGGGGTAACCACAGATACGCAGTATTTT.

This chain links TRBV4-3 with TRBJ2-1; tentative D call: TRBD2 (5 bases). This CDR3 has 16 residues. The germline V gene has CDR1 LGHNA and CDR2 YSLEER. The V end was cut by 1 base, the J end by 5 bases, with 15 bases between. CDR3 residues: CASSQGDSAEDNEQFF. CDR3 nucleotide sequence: TGCGCCAGCAGCCAAGGAGATTCAGCGGAAGACAATGAGCAGTTCTTC.

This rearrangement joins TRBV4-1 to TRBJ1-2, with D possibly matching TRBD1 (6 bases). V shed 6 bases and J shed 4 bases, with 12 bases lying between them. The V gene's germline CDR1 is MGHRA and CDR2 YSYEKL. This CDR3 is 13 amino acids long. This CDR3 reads CASSQIQGYGYTF. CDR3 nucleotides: TGCGCCAGCAGTCAAATACAGGGCTATGGCTACACCTTC.

The CDR3 loop is CASSYSGGGETQYF. The CDR3 DNA sequence: TGTGCCAGCAGTTACTCTGGCGGGGGAGAGACCCAGTACTTC. This chain joins TRBV6-5 and TRBJ2-5; 7 bases are a match to TRBD2. This CDR3 is 14 amino acids long. Germline CDR1 reads MNHEY; CDR2 reads SVGAGI. V dropped 0 bases and J dropped 4; count of bases not matched to a gene: 2.

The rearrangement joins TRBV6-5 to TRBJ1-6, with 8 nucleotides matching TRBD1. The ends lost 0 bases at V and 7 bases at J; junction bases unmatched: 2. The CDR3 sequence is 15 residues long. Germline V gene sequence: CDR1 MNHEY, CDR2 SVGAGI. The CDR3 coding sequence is TGTGCCAGCAGTTACTCGACAGGGGTCAATTCACCCCTCCACTTT. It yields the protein CASSYSTGVNSPLHF.

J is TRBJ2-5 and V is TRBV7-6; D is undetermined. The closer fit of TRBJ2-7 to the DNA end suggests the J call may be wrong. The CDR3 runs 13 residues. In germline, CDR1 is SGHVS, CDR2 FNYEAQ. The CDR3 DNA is TGTGCCAGCAGCTTAGGGCAGTACTACGAGCAGTACTTC. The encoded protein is CASSLGQYYEQYF.

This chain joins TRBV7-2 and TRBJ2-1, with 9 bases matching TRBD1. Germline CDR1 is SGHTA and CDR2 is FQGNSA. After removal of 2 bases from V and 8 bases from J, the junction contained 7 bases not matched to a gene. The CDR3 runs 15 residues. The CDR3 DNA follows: TGTGCCAGCAGCTTAACAGGGGGCGGGTCGGATGAGCAGTTCTTC. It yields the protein CASSLTGGGSDEQFF.

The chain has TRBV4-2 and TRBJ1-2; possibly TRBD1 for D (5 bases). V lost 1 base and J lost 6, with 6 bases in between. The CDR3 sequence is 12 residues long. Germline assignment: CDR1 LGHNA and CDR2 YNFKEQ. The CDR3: CASSQAGDGYTF. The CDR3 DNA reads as TGTGCCAGCAGCCAAGCGGGGGATGGCTACACCTTC.

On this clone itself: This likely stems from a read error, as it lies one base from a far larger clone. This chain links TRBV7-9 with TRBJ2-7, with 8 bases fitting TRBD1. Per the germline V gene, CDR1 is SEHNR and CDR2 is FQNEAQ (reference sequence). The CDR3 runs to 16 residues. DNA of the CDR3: TGTGCCAGCAGCGGCCTGACAGGGGCAAGCTCCTCCGAGCAGTACTTC. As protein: CASSGLTGASSSEQYF.

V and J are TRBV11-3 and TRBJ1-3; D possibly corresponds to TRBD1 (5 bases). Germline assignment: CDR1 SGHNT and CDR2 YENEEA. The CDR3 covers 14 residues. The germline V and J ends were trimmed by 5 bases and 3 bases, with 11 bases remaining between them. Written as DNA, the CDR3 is TGTGCCAGCAGCCGGCGGGACGGTGGAAACACCATATATTTT. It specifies CASSRRDGGNTIYF.

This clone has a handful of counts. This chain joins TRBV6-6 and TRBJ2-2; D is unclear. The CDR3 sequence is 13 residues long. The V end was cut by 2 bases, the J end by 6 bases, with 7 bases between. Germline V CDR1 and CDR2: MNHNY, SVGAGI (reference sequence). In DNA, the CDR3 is TGTGCCAGCAGTTACCACTTTGCCGGGGAGCTGTTTTTT. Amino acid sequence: CASSYHFAGELFF.

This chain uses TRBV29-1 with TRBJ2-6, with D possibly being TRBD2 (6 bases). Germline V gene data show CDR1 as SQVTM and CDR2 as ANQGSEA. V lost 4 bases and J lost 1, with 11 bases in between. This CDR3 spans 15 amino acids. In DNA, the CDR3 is TGCAGCGTTGCGGGAGAGGGGTCTGGGGCCAACGTCCTGACTTTC. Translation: CSVAGEGSGANVLTF.

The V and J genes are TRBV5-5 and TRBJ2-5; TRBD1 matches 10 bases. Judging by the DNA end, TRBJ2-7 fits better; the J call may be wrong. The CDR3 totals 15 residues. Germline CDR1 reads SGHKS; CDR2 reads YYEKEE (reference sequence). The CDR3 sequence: CASSSGTGVSYEQYF. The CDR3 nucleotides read TGTGCCAGCAGCTCCGGGACAGGGGTCTCCTACGAGCAGTACTTC.

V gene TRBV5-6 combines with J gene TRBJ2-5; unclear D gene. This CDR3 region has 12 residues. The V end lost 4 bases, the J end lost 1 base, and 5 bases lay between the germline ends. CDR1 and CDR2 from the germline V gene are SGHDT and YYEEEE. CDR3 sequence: CASSILQETQYF. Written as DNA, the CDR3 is TGTGCCAGCAGCATTCTCCAAGAGACCCAGTACTTC.

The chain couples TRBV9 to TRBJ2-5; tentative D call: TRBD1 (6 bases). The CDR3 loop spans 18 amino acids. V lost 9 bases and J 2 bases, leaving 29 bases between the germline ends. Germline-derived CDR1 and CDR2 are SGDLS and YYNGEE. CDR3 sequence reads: CANRVFGGLAPEQETQYF. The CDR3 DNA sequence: TGTGCCAACCGGGTCTTTGGGGGCCTTGCTCCTGAACAAGAGACCCAGTACTTC.

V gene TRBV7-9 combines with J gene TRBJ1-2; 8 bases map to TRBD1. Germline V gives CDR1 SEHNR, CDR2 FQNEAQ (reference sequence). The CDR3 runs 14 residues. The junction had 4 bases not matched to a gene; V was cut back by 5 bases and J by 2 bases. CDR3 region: CASSPWTGNYGYTF. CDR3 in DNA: TGTGCCAGCAGCCCGTGGACAGGGAACTATGGCTACACCTTC.

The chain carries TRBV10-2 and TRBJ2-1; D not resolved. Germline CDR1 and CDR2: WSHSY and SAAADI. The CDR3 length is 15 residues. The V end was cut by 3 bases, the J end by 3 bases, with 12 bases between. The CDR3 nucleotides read TGCGCCAGCAGTGACCCCCGGTCCGGCTACAATGAGCAGTTCTTC. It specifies CASSDPRSGYNEQFF.

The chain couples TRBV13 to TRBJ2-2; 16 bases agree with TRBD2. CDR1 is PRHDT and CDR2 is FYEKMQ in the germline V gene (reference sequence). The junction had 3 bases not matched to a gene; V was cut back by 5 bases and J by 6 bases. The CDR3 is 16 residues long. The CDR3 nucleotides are TGTGCCAGCAGCCTCGGGACTAGCGGGAGGGCCGGGGAGCTGTTTTTT. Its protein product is CASSLGTSGRAGELFF.

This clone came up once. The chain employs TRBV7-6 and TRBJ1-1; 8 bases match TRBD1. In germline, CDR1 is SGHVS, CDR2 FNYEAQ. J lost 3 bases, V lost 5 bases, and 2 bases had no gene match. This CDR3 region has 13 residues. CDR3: CASSRTGYTEAFF. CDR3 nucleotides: TGTGCCAGCAGCCGGACAGGGTACACTGAAGCTTTCTTT.

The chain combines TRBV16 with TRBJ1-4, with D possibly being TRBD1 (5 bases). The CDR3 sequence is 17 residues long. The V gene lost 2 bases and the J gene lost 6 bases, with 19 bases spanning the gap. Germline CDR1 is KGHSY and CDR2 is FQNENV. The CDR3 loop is CASSQVSTETADEKLFF. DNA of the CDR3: TGTGCCAGCAGCCAAGTTTCCACCGAGACAGCCGATGAAAAACTGTTTTTT.

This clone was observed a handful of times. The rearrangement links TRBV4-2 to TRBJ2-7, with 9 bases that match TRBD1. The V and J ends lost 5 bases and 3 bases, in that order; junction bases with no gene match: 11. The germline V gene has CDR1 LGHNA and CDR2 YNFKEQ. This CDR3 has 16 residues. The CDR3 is CASSGDRVASFYEQYF. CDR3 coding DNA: TGTGCCAGCAGCGGGGACAGGGTAGCCAGCTTCTACGAGCAGTACTTC.

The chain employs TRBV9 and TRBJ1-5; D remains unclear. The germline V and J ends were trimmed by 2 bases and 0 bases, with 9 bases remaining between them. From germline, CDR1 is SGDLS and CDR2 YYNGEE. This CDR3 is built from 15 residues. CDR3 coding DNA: TGTGCCAGCAGCGTCGAGGCCTATAGCAATCAGCCCCAGCATTTT. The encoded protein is CASSVEAYSNQPQHF.